Included here is one T cell receptor (beta chain) sequence, with context. Its antigen is unknown. These data are taken from a study of identical twins. The study's findings and limits: Models underpredicted monozygotic twin sharing of out-of-frame TCR alpha. Insertions were reduced in abundant cord blood beta clonotypes but not in memory repertoires.

Every sampled donor was Caucasian and healthy. Carrying unique molecular identifiers, the cDNA also gained a universal primer site through template switching. From the 5' RACE reads, TCRdb called clonotypes with MiXCR, one entry per CDR3 protein. The sample holds 450,000 to 600,000 distinct CDR3 sequences, about 20% seen once. Separately, the same data were catalogued under a study of yellow fever vaccine responses in identical twins.

The TCR comes from a woman aged 18-35 years in good health. Sequenced input: CD4+ T cells sorted from blood.

The CDR3 reads CAISNQETQYF. The CDR3, as DNA: TGTGCCATCTCTAACCAAGAGACCCAGTACTTC. The chain uses TRBV10-3 and TRBJ2-5; no clear D. The V gene's germline CDR1 is ENHRY and CDR2 SYGVKD. The V end was cut by 8 bases, the J end by 0 bases, with 4 bases between. This CDR3 is built from 11 residues.